The 25 T cell receptor beta chains given below trace back to one sample, sequenced in a study of cytomegalovirus exposure and HLA in healthy donors (dated by TCRdb to about 2017). To prepare the library, the immunoSEQ multiplex PCR assay was applied. TCRdb holds this immuneACCESS table with in-frame rearrangements only. Some clones are missing; in checked studies, unresolved V genes explain under half, and the rest has no known cause. The sample records roughly 350,000 clones, 75% to 90% of which are singletons. The top ten constitute around 0.8% of the sample. The sequencing sample was made of PBMCs. The source of these receptors is a woman under 30 in good health and CMV-seronegative.

The rearrangement uses TRBV2 and TRBJ1-4, with D perhaps matching TRBD1 (6 bases). CDR1 is SNHLY, CDR2 FYNNEI, per germline. The CDR3 totals 13 residues. Trimming removed 8 bases at V and 3 bases at J, with 10 bases between. CDR3 protein: CASGGQPNEKLFF. CDR3 DNA: TGTGCCAGCGGAGGACAGCCTAATGAAAAACTGTTTTTT.

V gene TRBV6-5 combines with J gene TRBJ2-2; TRBD1 agrees at 9 bases. The V gene end was trimmed by 0 bases and the J gene end by 4 bases; junction bases not matched to a gene: 3. Germline CDR1 is MNHEY and CDR2 is SVGAGI. This CDR3 has 16 residues. The CDR3 nucleotides read TGTGCCAGCAGTTACTCCAGGACAGGGGTCACCGGGGAGCTGTTTTTT. Translated, it gives CASSYSRTGVTGELFF.

About this clone itself: Other DNA sequences in the sample encode the same CDR3. In nucleotides, the CDR3 is TGCAGCGTCGAGGTACAGGGGAAGAACACTGAAGCTTTCTTT. Translation: CSVEVQGKNTEAFF. This chain uses TRBV29-1 with TRBJ1-1; 7 bases line up with TRBD1. The V gene's germline CDR1 is SQVTM and CDR2 ANQGSEA. CDR3 size: 14 residues. J lost 1 base, V lost 6 bases, and 8 bases had no gene match.

This chain connects TRBV6-5 to TRBJ2-2, with 9 bases that match TRBD2. V was clipped by 6 bases and J by 2 bases; unmatched bases: 4. The V gene's germline CDR1 is MNHEY and CDR2 SVGAGI. The CDR3 has 15 residues. The CDR3 sequence: CASRTSGLNTGELFF. CDR3 in DNA: TGTGCCAGCAGGACTAGCGGACTTAACACCGGGGAGCTGTTTTTT.

The V call is TRBV14, the J call TRBJ2-7; 14 bases match TRBD2. The germline V gene has CDR1 SGHDN and CDR2 FVKESK. The J segment lost 2 bases and the V segment lost 3 bases, leaving 9 bases of the junction unmatched. The CDR3 is 18 residues long. This CDR3 is CASSQNPGLAGVPYEQYF. The CDR3 DNA follows: TGTGCCAGCAGCCAGAATCCGGGACTAGCGGGAGTCCCCTACGAGCAGTACTTC.

V and J are TRBV4-3 and TRBJ2-7; 10 nucleotides line up with TRBD2. Unmatched junction bases numbered 1, after V lost 2 bases and J lost 3 bases. Looked up from germline, CDR1 is LGHNA and CDR2 is YSLEER. The CDR3 has 14 amino acids. The CDR3 protein is CASSQLAGDYEQYF. In DNA, the CDR3 is TGCGCCAGCAGCCAACTAGCGGGAGACTACGAGCAGTACTTC.

The V call is TRBV29-1, the J call TRBJ2-1; D call uncertain. Trimming stripped 0 bases from V and 0 bases from J, with 9 bases between. The CDR3 is made up of 15 amino acids. CDR1 and CDR2 (germline): SQVTM, ANQGSEA. DNA for the CDR3: TGCAGCGTTGAAGAATATCGTAGCTCCTACAATGAGCAGTTCTTC. Its translation is CSVEEYRSSYNEQFF.

The chain uses TRBV7-3 and TRBJ2-3, with D possibly matching TRBD2 (6 bases). Trimming removed 2 bases from V and 3 bases from J, with 9 bases in between. CDR1 is SGHTA and CDR2 is FQGTGA in the germline V gene. The length of the CDR3 is 14 residues. CDR3 in DNA: TGTGCCAGCAGCTTAGCGGGGAAGACAGATACGCAGTATTTT. It specifies CASSLAGKTDTQYF.

The genes are TRBV7-3 and TRBJ2-3, with 7 bases matching TRBD2. From germline, CDR1 is SGHTA and CDR2 FQGTGA. V lost 5 bases and J lost 1; bases outside the gene matches: 9. The CDR3 totals 16 residues. CDR3 amino acids: CASSPDQLAGTDTQYF. CDR3 nucleotides: TGTGCCAGCAGCCCCGATCAGCTAGCGGGCACAGATACGCAGTATTTT. The variable domain in full, with the rest retrieved from reference TRBV7-3 and TRBJ2-3, is GAGVSQTPSNKVTEKGKYVELRCDPISGHTALYWYRQSLGQGPEFLIYFQGTGAADDSGLPNDRFFAVRPEGSVSTLKIQRTERGDSAVYLCASSPDQLAGTDTQYFGPGTRLTVL.

This rearrangement joins TRBV11-3 to TRBJ2-3, with TRBD1 matching over 7 bases. The germline gives CDR1 SGHNT, CDR2 YENEEA. The CDR3 runs to 16 residues. With 5 bases clipped from V and 5 bases from J, the junction kept 13 bases outside the gene matches. CDR3 region: CASSQQGGAVGDTQYF. The CDR3 bases are TGTGCCAGCAGCCAGCAAGGGGGCGCCGTGGGAGATACGCAGTATTTT.

J is TRBJ2-7 and V is TRBV2; 8 positions match TRBD1. V shed 3 bases, J shed 4 bases, and the junction held 8 bases outside the gene matches. This CDR3 contains 15 residues. Per germline, CDR1 SNHLY and CDR2 FYNNEI. The CDR3, as DNA: TGTGCCAGCAGTGACCTAGGACAGGGTGGGTACGAGCAGTACTTC. Translation gives CASSDLGQGGYEQYF.

This sequence joins TRBV4-3 and TRBJ1-2; D possibly corresponds to TRBD1 (6 bases). V was pared by 0 bases and J by 2 bases, with 10 bases between. Germline loops: CDR1 LGHNA, CDR2 YSLEER. The CDR3 sequence is 15 residues long. As DNA, the CDR3 is TGCGCCAGCAGCCAAGAGCAGGGGAGAAACTATGGCTACACCTTC. Its translation is CASSQEQGRNYGYTF.

The J gene is TRBJ2-1, the V gene TRBV25-1; 9 bases agree with TRBD2. CDR3 length: 18 amino acids. The germline CDR1 and CDR2 sequences are MGHDK and SYGVNS. V gave up 1 base and J gave up 3 bases; unmatched junction bases: 10. CDR3 region: CASSEFEAGGLVYNEQFF. The DNA for the CDR3 is TGTGCCAGCAGTGAATTCGAGGCGGGAGGGTTGGTCTACAATGAGCAGTTCTTC.

The chain joins TRBV11-2 to TRBJ2-7; possible D gene TRBD2, 7 bases. Trimming took 0 bases from V and 9 from J, leaving 27 bases between them. Germline V gene sequence: CDR1 SGHAT, CDR2 FQNNGV. CDR3 length: 18 amino acids. The CDR3: CASSLDFYGTKGGMRQYF. The CDR3 nucleotides are TGTGCCAGCAGCTTAGACTTCTACGGGACAAAGGGAGGGATGCGGCAGTACTTC.

V is TRBV19 and J is TRBJ2-3, with 7 bases that match TRBD1. The CDR3 spans 18 residues. In germline, CDR1 is LNHDA, CDR2 SQIVND (reference sequence). V dropped 1 base and J dropped 1; count of bases not matched to a gene: 11. For the CDR3, the DNA is TGTGCCAGTAGTATAGCGGGAAGGACAGGAGGCCGCACAGATACGCAGTATTTT. The encoded protein is CASSIAGRTGGRTDTQYF.

This rearrangement joins TRBV18 to TRBJ2-7; 10 bases match TRBD1. With V trimmed by 1 base and J by 3 bases, 3 bases remained unmatched. The germline V gene encodes CDR1 KGHSH and CDR2 LQKENI. This CDR3 has 15 amino acids. CDR3 coding DNA: TGTGCCAGCTCACCACTGGACAGGGGGATCTACGAGCAGTACTTC. Protein sequence: CASSPLDRGIYEQYF.

J is TRBJ2-5 and V is TRBV19; 7 bases are a match to TRBD2. CDR3 length: 15 residues. The V and J ends lost 4 bases and 4 bases, in that order; junction bases with no gene match: 9. Per germline, CDR1 LNHDA and CDR2 SQIVND (reference sequence). Here the CDR3 reads CASSTTAGIGETQYF. The CDR3 region has the DNA TGTGCCAGTAGTACGACAGCGGGAATTGGAGAGACCCAGTACTTC.

The rearrangement links TRBV7-8 to TRBJ1-5; TRBD1 aligns across 7 bases. V lost 5 bases and J lost 6; bases outside the gene matches: 10. This CDR3 spans 15 amino acids. From germline, CDR1 is SGHVS and CDR2 FQNEAQ. The CDR3 here is CASSPDRAIAQPQHF. CDR3 DNA: TGTGCCAGCAGCCCCGACAGGGCCATAGCTCAGCCCCAGCATTTT.

This clone occurred once. The chain recombines TRBV6-5 with TRBJ2-7; no definite D call. The V gene lost 6 bases and the J gene lost 1 base, with 7 bases spanning the gap. The CDR3 extends over 12 amino acids. Germline V gene sequence: CDR1 MNHEY, CDR2 SVGAGI. The CDR3 is CASRRGSYEQYF. In DNA, the CDR3 is TGTGCCAGCAGACGAGGTTCCTACGAGCAGTACTTC.

This clone was recorded once. The rearrangement uses TRBV7-3 and TRBJ2-3, with 7 bases matching TRBD2. There are 17 residues in the CDR3. CDR1 is SGHTA, CDR2 FQGTGA, per germline. The V and J ends lost 1 base and 0 bases, in that order; junction bases with no gene match: 7. The CDR3 spells CASSLNVAGASTDTQYF. DNA for the CDR3: TGTGCCAGCAGCTTAAACGTGGCGGGAGCTAGCACAGATACGCAGTATTTT.

This chain joins TRBV19 and TRBJ1-1, with 7 bases identical to TRBD1. There are 16 residues in the CDR3. V shed 3 bases and J 5 bases; nucleotides not matched to a gene: 12. CDR1 and CDR2 from the germline V gene are LNHDA and SQIVND (reference sequence). The DNA for the CDR3 is TGTGCCAGTAGTATGACACAGGGGTTAGGTAAGACTGAAGCTTTCTTT. Translated, it gives CASSMTQGLGKTEAFF.

The chain uses TRBV9 and TRBJ2-5; D might be TRBD2 (6 bases). The germline V and J ends were trimmed by 0 bases and 0 bases, with 9 bases remaining between them. CDR3 size: 15 residues. Germline lookup yields CDR1 SGDLS and CDR2 YYNGEE. CDR3 coding DNA: TGTGCCAGCAGCGTAGGGGCTAGCGACCAAGAGACCCAGTACTTC. This encodes CASSVGASDQETQYF.

This clone was seen a single time. This sample includes further DNA sequences coding for the same CDR3. The CDR3 protein is CASSLVEGTEAFF. The CDR3 DNA reads TGTGCCAGCAGCTTAGTGGAGGGCACTGAAGCTTTCTTT. The V gene is TRBV11-3, the J gene TRBJ1-1; no clear D. This CDR3 contains 13 residues. In germline, CDR1 is SGHNT, CDR2 YENEEA. Trimming cost V 1 base and J 4 bases, with 7 bases left between them.

The chain recombines TRBV7-9 with TRBJ2-7; D is perhaps TRBD1 (6 bases). In germline, CDR1 is SEHNR, CDR2 FQNEAQ (reference sequence). V lost 5 bases to trimming and J lost 6 bases, with 17 bases between them. CDR3 size: 14 residues. The CDR3 sequence is CASSPQGLFGEQYF. CDR3 sequence (DNA): TGTGCCAGCAGCCCACAGGGTTTGTTCGGCGAGCAGTACTTC.

In its sample, this clone was seen a few times. The rearrangement joins TRBV5-1 to TRBJ1-2; no clear D gene. Germline V CDR1 and CDR2: SGHRS, YFSETQ. CDR3 length: 13 residues. Trimming stripped 4 bases from V and 1 base from J, with 8 bases between. The DNA for the CDR3 is TGCGCCAGCAGCCGCGGAGATAACTATGGCTACACCTTC. This gives the protein CASSRGDNYGYTF.